The entry below describes one T cell receptor (beta chain). V lost 4 bases to trimming and J lost 3 bases, with 23 bases between them. The CDR3 has 17 amino acids. The source of the sample is a study of blood T cell repertoires in COVID-19. Method: immunoSEQ multiplex PCR; TCRdb's copy keeps in-frame clones and lacks some. Here the sample spans about 200,000 clones, roughly 88% being singletons. The sequenced sample consisted of PBMCs or T cells enriched from blood (not recorded which). The chain couples TRBV5-3 to TRBJ2-7, with D perhaps TRBD2 (5 bases). TRBV5-3 is filed as an ORF, its function uncertain. This TCR came from a man aged 35 to 55 with acute COVID-19. The CDR3 sequence is CARSAAGPRDGNYEQYF. CDR3 sequence (DNA): TGTGCCAGAAGCGCGGCCGGCCCAAGAGACGGGAACTACGAGCAGTACTTC.